These 25 T cell receptor beta chains came from one sample sequenced in a study of OX40 agonist ivuxolimab in advanced cancers. The table came from immunoSEQ multiplex PCR; TCRdb's copy has only in-frame clones and leaves some out. The data hold approximately 82,000 clones, with more than 80% observed a single time. The material sequenced was CD4+ or CD8+ T cells sorted from blood, taken in a trial of the OX40 agonist ivuxolimab. These receptors were taken from an adult with an advanced solid tumor such as melanoma, head and neck, liver or kidney cancer.

The rearrangement joins TRBV27 to TRBJ1-5, with D hard to call. There are 15 residues in the CDR3. With 6 bases removed from V and 2 bases from J, the gap between germline ends came to 14 bases. Germline loops: CDR1 MNHEY, CDR2 SMNVEV (reference sequence). CDR3 DNA: TGTGCCAGCAGGGCTGGAGGGTTAGGCAATCAGCCCCAGCATTTT. Translation: CASRAGGLGNQPQHF.

The gene calls are TRBV4-1 and TRBJ2-6; TRBD2 is a possible D gene (6 bases). V was cut by 3 bases and J by 5 bases, with 14 bases left in between. Germline V gene data show CDR1 as MGHRA and CDR2 as YSYEKL. There are 16 residues in the CDR3. The CDR3 reads CASSHPGGAWANVLTF. The CDR3 nucleotides are TGCGCCAGCAGCCACCCCGGAGGGGCTTGGGCCAACGTCCTGACTTTC.

The J gene is TRBJ1-2, the V gene TRBV29-1; 7 bases fit TRBD1. V shed 7 bases and J 7 bases; nucleotides not matched to a gene: 12. The CDR3 runs to 13 residues. The germline CDR1 and CDR2 sequences are SQVTM and ANQGSEA. The CDR3 sequence is CSAGGQAAGGYTF. DNA of the CDR3: TGCAGCGCCGGTGGACAGGCGGCTGGTGGCTACACCTTC.

The rearrangement joins TRBV25-1 to TRBJ2-1, with 8 bases fitting TRBD2. J gave up 1 base and V 5 bases, and 1 base lay outside the gene matches. CDR3 length equals 14 residues. From germline, CDR1 is MGHDK and CDR2 SYGVNS. The CDR3 coding sequence is TGTGCCAGCAGTCGGGGGGGATCCTACAATGAGCAGTTCTTC. Its protein product is CASSRGGSYNEQFF.

The chain is built from TRBV29-1 and TRBJ2-3; D possibly matches TRBD1 or TRBD2 (6 bases each). Germline V CDR1 and CDR2: SQVTM, ANQGSEA. The CDR3 loop spans 14 amino acids. V lost 6 bases, J lost 0 bases, and 13 bases lay in between. The CDR3 protein is CSVGGTPSTDTQYF. The CDR3 coding sequence is TGCAGCGTCGGAGGGACACCTAGCACAGATACGCAGTATTTT.

The chain combines TRBV28 with TRBJ2-7; D gene unclear. Germline CDR1 is MDHEN and CDR2 is SYDVKM. V was pared by 3 bases and J by 0 bases, with 0 bases between. This CDR3 contains 11 residues. CDR3 DNA: TGTGCCAGCAGTTTCTCCTACGAGCAGTACTTC. This gives the protein CASSFSYEQYF.

The V call is TRBV6-1, the J call TRBJ2-1; 14 bases are a match to TRBD2. Germline assignment: CDR1 MNHNS and CDR2 SASEGT. V was clipped by 3 bases and J by 8 bases; unmatched bases: 6. The CDR3 loop spans 16 amino acids. The CDR3 sequence: CASSETSGGAMDEQFF. The CDR3 DNA is TGTGCCAGCAGTGAGACTAGCGGGGGGGCCATGGATGAGCAGTTCTTC.

The V call is TRBV5-1, the J call TRBJ2-1; a weak D match, TRBD2 (5 bases). The CDR3 loop spans 15 amino acids. Germline CDR1 and CDR2: SGHRS and YFSETQ. The V end was cut by 0 bases, the J end by 2 bases, with 9 bases between. This CDR3 reads CASSLVAEAYNEQFF. CDR3 in DNA: TGCGCCAGCAGCTTGGTGGCGGAGGCCTACAATGAGCAGTTCTTC.

The V call is TRBV7-9, the J call TRBJ1-1; D not certain. V lost 2 bases and J lost 6, with 4 bases in between. The CDR3 totals 11 residues. CDR1 is SEHNR, CDR2 FQNEAQ, per germline (reference sequence). The chain's CDR3 is CASSLLPEAFF. CDR3 DNA sequence: TGTGCCAGCAGCTTACTTCCTGAAGCTTTCTTT.

Within the sample, this clone is medium-sized (0.01 to 0.1%). The V gene is TRBV6-4, the J gene TRBJ1-1, with D uncertain. The CDR3 has 13 residues. The germline V gene encodes CDR1 MRHNA and CDR2 SNTAGT. V lost 2 bases and J 1 base, leaving 5 bases between the germline ends. The CDR3 reads CASSDKQNTEAFF. The CDR3 DNA sequence: TGTGCCAGCAGTGACAAACAGAACACTGAAGCTTTCTTT.

The chain links TRBV9 to TRBJ2-1; TRBD1 aligns across 7 bases. Germline CDR1 SGDLS, CDR2 YYNGEE. The CDR3 length is 15 residues. V shed 0 bases and J 4 bases; nucleotides not matched to a gene: 4. DNA of the CDR3: TGTGCCAGCAGCGTAGTGCGGACAGGTTACAATGAGCAGTTCTTC. Translated: CASSVVRTGYNEQFF.

The chain has TRBV19 and TRBJ2-2; possible D gene TRBD2, 5 bases. The V gene's germline CDR1 is LNHDA and CDR2 SQIVND (reference sequence). The CDR3 totals 14 residues. V was trimmed by 6 bases and J by 7 bases, leaving 15 bases between them. In nucleotides, the CDR3 is TGTGCCAGTAGAGACACCGAGGGTGTCGGGGAGCTGTTTTTT. This gives the protein CASRDTEGVGELFF. The complete variable domain, with remaining parts taken from reference TRBV19 and TRBJ2-2, reads DGGITQSPKYLFRKEGQNVTLSCEQNLNHDAMYWYRQDPGQGLRLIYYSQIVNDFQKGDIAEGYSVSREKKESFPLTVTSAQKNPTAFYLCASRDTEGVGELFFGEGSRLTVL.

V usage is TRBV10-3 and J usage is TRBJ2-1, with D possibly TRBD1 on 5 matching bases. The CDR3 runs 14 residues. V shed 0 bases and J shed 2 bases, with 5 bases lying between them. From germline, CDR1 is ENHRY and CDR2 SYGVKD. The chain's CDR3 is CAISESGPYNEQFF. CDR3 in DNA: TGTGCCATCAGTGAGTCGGGGCCCTACAATGAGCAGTTCTTC.

The V and J genes are TRBV10-3 and TRBJ2-3; the match to TRBD2 covers 9 bases. V dropped 0 bases and J dropped 0; count of bases not matched to a gene: 10. CDR1 and CDR2 (germline): ENHRY, SYGVKD. The length of the CDR3 is 19 residues. The DNA of the CDR3 is TGTGCCATCAGTGAGTCGCAGGCTAGCGGGGCCTATAGCACAGATACGCAGTATTTT. Amino acid sequence: CAISESQASGAYSTDTQYF.

The chain uses TRBV9 and TRBJ1-3, with D hard to call. CDR1 and CDR2 (germline): SGDLS, YYNGEE. The CDR3 has 15 residues. Trimming took 0 bases from V and 2 from J, leaving 9 bases between them. The CDR3 protein is CASSVDPRAGNTIYF. The CDR3 bases are TGTGCCAGCAGCGTAGACCCCCGGGCTGGAAACACCATATATTTT.

This chain connects TRBV4-1 to TRBJ2-4; the D is unclear. Germline V gene lookup returns CDR1 MGHRA and CDR2 YSYEKL. V lost 0 bases, J lost 5 bases, and 2 bases lay in between. The CDR3 covers 12 residues. The CDR3 DNA reads as TGCGCCAGCAGCCAAGAAGAAAACATTCAGTACTTC. Amino acids: CASSQEENIQYF.

Comments on this clone: Sequence at one end of the junction differs from germline and may be a read error. This rearrangement joins TRBV5-4 to TRBJ2-2, with D unclear. CDR1 SGHNT and CDR2 YYREEE come from the germline V gene (reference sequence). The CDR3 runs 15 residues. This CDR3 reads CASSQVLSLTGELFF. Written as DNA, the CDR3 is TGCGCCAGCAGCCAAGTTTTATCCCTTACCGGGGAGCTGTTTTTT. The whole variable domain, remainder taken from reference TRBV5-4 and TRBJ2-2, is ETGVTQSPTHLIKTRGQQVTLRCSSQSGHNTVSWYQQALGQGPQFIFQYYREEENGRGNFPPRFSGLQFPNYSSELNVNALELDDSALYLCASSQVLSLTGELFFGEGSRLTVL.

The chain couples TRBV27 to TRBJ2-3; 7 nucleotides agree with TRBD2. With V trimmed by 1 base and J by 0 bases, 4 bases remained unmatched. Germline V lookup: CDR1 MNHEY, CDR2 SMNVEV (reference sequence). CDR3 length equals 16 residues. The CDR3 sequence is CASSLWEGYSTDTQYF. CDR3 DNA sequence: TGTGCCAGCAGTTTATGGGAGGGTTACAGCACAGATACGCAGTATTTT.

This clone has a single count. The chain links TRBV19 to TRBJ1-5; tentative D call: TRBD1 (6 bases). Germline V gives CDR1 LNHDA, CDR2 SQIVND (reference sequence). The CDR3 sequence is 16 residues long. The V gene lost 5 bases and the J gene lost 2 bases, with 16 bases spanning the gap. CDR3 protein: CASSGLGGVGNQPQHF. DNA of the CDR3: TGTGCCAGTAGTGGGCTAGGGGGTGTCGGCAATCAGCCCCAGCATTTT.

This clone was seen a single time. The chain carries TRBV28 and TRBJ1-2; no definite D call. V gave up 8 bases and J gave up 5 bases, with 12 bases separating them. The CDR3 sequence is 12 residues long. The V gene's germline CDR1 is MDHEN and CDR2 SYDVKM. The CDR3, as DNA: TGTGCCAGCGCCACCTCGCCATATGGCTACACCTTC. Its protein is CASATSPYGYTF.

The chain uses TRBV10-3 and TRBJ2-1; D is uncertain. CDR1 and CDR2 from the germline V gene are ENHRY and SYGVKD. The CDR3 totals 13 residues. V dropped 1 base and J dropped 8 bases, with 9 bases sitting between them. The CDR3 DNA reads TGTGCCATCAGTGAGTTCGTACAGTATGAGCAGTTCTTC. It translates to CAISEFVQYEQFF.

This chain connects TRBV28 to TRBJ1-1; the D is unclear. Germline CDR1 and CDR2: MDHEN and SYDVKM. Between the trimmed V and J ends, which lost 3 bases and 0 bases, there was a span of 5 bases. CDR3 length: 13 residues. CDR3 in DNA: TGTGCCAGCAGTTTGACCATGAACACTGAAGCTTTCTTT. Protein: CASSLTMNTEAFF. Using reference TRBV28 and TRBJ1-1 for the parts outside the CDR3, the full variable domain is DVKVTQSSRYLVKRTGEKVFLECVQDMDHENMFWYRQDPGLGLRLIYFSYDVKMKEKGDIPEGYSVSREKKERFSLILESASTNQTSMYLCASSLTMNTEAFFGQGTRLTVV.

The chain has TRBV27 and TRBJ2-7; D is perhaps TRBD1 (5 bases). The CDR3 runs to 15 residues. The germline V and J ends were trimmed by 2 bases and 0 bases, with 11 bases remaining between them. CDR1 and CDR2 (germline): MNHEY, SMNVEV (reference sequence). The CDR3 DNA reads as TGTGCCAGCAGTTTACAGGGAACCAGCTCCTACGAGCAGTACTTC. Amino acids: CASSLQGTSSYEQYF.

This chain joins TRBV5-6 and TRBJ2-7; D might be TRBD2 (5 bases). This CDR3 is built from 14 residues. Germline CDR1 and CDR2: SGHDT and YYEEEE. The germline V and J ends were trimmed by 0 bases and 1 base, with 8 bases remaining between them. The CDR3 reads CASSLVGESYEQYF. The CDR3 DNA sequence: TGTGCCAGCAGCTTGGTTGGGGAGTCCTACGAGCAGTACTTC.

The V call is TRBV10-1, the J call TRBJ2-3, with D uncertain. The CDR3 totals 15 residues. CDR1 WNHNN and CDR2 SYGVQD come from the germline V gene (reference sequence). V shed 1 base and J shed 0 bases, with 8 bases lying between them. CDR3 in amino acids: CASSELDGSTDTQYF. CDR3 coding DNA: TGCGCCAGCAGTGAGTTGGACGGAAGCACAGATACGCAGTATTTT.